What follows are 6 T cell receptor beta chains derived from one specimen sequenced in a study of blood T cell repertoires in COVID-19. Repertoires were generated with immunoSEQ multiplex PCR, while TCRdb's copy carries only in-frame clones and drops some. The sample has more than 90,000 clones; 70% to 85% are singletons. The material sequenced was peripheral blood. These receptor sequences come from a human donor in a cohort sampled during active COVID-19.

Note on this clone: The same CDR3 is also encoded by other DNA sequences in this sample. This chain joins TRBV11-2 and TRBJ2-7; D possibly corresponds to TRBD2 (5 bases). Germline CDR1 SGHAT, CDR2 FQNNGV. Trimming removed 0 bases from V and 7 bases from J, with 16 bases in between. The CDR3 is 15 amino acids. CDR3: CASSLEGSSFYEQYF. The CDR3 nucleotides read TGTGCCAGCAGCTTAGAGGGGTCTAGCTTTTATGAGCAGTACTTC.

V usage is TRBV11-2 and J usage is TRBJ2-7; a possible D gene is TRBD1 (5 bases). CDR1 is SGHAT and CDR2 is FQNNGV in the germline V gene. The CDR3 consists of 15 residues. Trimming cost V 1 base and J 3 bases, with 13 bases left between them. The CDR3 sequence is CASSLGQPQNYEQYF. CDR3 coding DNA: TGTGCCAGCAGCTTAGGACAGCCACAAAACTACGAGCAGTACTTC.

V is TRBV6-5 and J is TRBJ1-2; D is possibly TRBD1 (5 bases). In germline, CDR1 is MNHEY, CDR2 SVGAGI. Trimming removed 2 bases at V and 8 bases at J, with 15 bases between. The CDR3 runs to 14 residues. In DNA form, the CDR3 reads TGTGCCAGCAGTTACCTAACCCGGGAGGGGGGCTACACCTTC. This gives the protein CASSYLTREGGYTF.

As concerns this clone: Other nucleotide sequences from this sample produce the same CDR3. The genes are TRBV10-3 and TRBJ2-7; possible D gene TRBD2, 6 bases. Germline lookup yields CDR1 ENHRY and CDR2 SYGVKD. The ends were cut back, 1 base at V and 0 bases at J, with 7 bases in the middle. This CDR3 spans 14 amino acids. The CDR3 region is CAISELADSYEQYF. The CDR3 nucleotides read TGTGCCATCAGTGAGTTAGCGGACTCCTACGAGCAGTACTTC.

This rearrangement joins TRBV2 to TRBJ1-6; 9 nucleotides agree with TRBD1. V lost 5 bases and J lost 5; bases outside the gene matches: 4. Germline values: CDR1 SNHLY, CDR2 FYNNEI. CDR3 length: 15 amino acids. CDR3 nucleotide sequence: TGTGCCAGCAGTTTAAGGACAGGGGATAATTCACCCCTCCACTTT. Residues: CASSLRTGDNSPLHF.

CDR3 loop: CASRGGATPYEQYF. Written as DNA, the CDR3 is TGCGCCAGCAGGGGCGGGGCCACCCCCTACGAGCAGTACTTC. The chain joins TRBV10-2 to TRBJ2-7; maybe TRBD2 (6 bases). Germline CDR1 and CDR2: WSHSY and SAAADI. This CDR3 is built from 14 residues. Trimming took off 6 bases at V and 2 bases at J, with 14 bases between the two ends.